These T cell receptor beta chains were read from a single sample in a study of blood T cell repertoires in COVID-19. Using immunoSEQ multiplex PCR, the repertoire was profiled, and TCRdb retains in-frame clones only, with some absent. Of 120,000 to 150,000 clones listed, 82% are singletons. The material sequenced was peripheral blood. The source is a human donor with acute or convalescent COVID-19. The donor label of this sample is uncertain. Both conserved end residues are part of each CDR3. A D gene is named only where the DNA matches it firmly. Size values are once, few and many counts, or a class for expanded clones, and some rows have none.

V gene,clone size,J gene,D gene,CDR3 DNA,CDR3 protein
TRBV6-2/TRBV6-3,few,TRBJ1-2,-,TGTGCCAGCAGTTCCGGGACAAGGACCTTTACTCGCTACACCTTC,CASSSGTRTFTRYTF
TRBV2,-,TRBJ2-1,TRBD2,TGTGCCAGCAGCGTAAGGCGGGGGGCGGACAATGAGCAGTTCTTC,CASSVRRGADNEQFF
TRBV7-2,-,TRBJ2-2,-,TGTGCCAGCAGCTTGCTAGCGAACACCGGGGAGCTGTTTTTT,CASSLLANTGELFF
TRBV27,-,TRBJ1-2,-,TGTGCCAGCAGTTTGGACGGGGTCCATGGCTACACCTTC,CASSLDGVHGYTF
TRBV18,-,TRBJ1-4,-,TGTGCCAGCTCTCGGGGGATGGCTAATGAAAAACTGTTTTTT,CASSRGMANEKLFF
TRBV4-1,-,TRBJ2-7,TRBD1,TGCGCCAGCAGCCTCCGACTAGGGACAGGGGGCCCCTACGAGCAGTACTTC,CASSLRLGTGGPYEQYF
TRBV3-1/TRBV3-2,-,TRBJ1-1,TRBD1,TGTGCCAGCAGCCAAGGACAGGGACGAGGGGAGACTGAAGCTTTCTTT,CASSQGQGRGETEAFF
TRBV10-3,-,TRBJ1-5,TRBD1,TGTGCCATCAGTGAGATTCAGGGACAGGGAAGCAATCAGCCCCAGCATTTT,CAISEIQGQGSNQPQHF
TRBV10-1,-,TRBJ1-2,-,TGCGCCAGCAGCGTGAACAGGAACTATGGCTACACCTTC,CASSVNRNYGYTF
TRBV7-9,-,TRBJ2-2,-,TGTGCCAGCAGCTTTAGATCGAACACCGGGGAGCTGTTTTTT,CASSFRSNTGELFF
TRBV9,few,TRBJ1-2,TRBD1,TGTGCCAGCAGCGGGTCACAGGGGGGAGTCACCTTC,CASSGSQGGVTF
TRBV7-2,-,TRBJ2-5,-,TGTGCCAGCAGCCAACAGGGTGGGAAAGAGACCCAGTACTTC,CASSQQGGKETQYF
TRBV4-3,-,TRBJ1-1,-,TGCGCCAGCAGCCAAGATGCGGGGGGCGGCGTTGGGACTGAAGCTTTCTTT,CASSQDAGGGVGTEAFF
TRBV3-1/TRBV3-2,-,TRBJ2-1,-,TGTGCCAGCAGATGCGGGGCGAGCTCCTACAATGAGCAGTTCTTC,CASRCGASSYNEQFF
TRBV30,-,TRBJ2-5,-,TGTGCCTGGGGCCCTAGCTACGGGACCCAGTACTTC,CAWGPSYGTQYF
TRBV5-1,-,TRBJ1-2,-,TGCGCCAGCAGCTTGGGCGGGGACTATGGCTACACCTTC,CASSLGGDYGYTF
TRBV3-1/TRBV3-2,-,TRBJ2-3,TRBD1,TGTGCCAGCAGCCCAGGGACAGGGTACACAGATACGCAGTATTTT,CASSPGTGYTDTQYF
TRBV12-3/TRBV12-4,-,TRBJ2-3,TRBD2,TGTGCCAGTACTAGCGGGGTTACAGATACGCAGTATTTT,CASTSGVTDTQYF
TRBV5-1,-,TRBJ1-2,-,TGCGCCAGCAGCTCCAACAGGGTCAGGGATGGCTACACCTTC,CASSSNRVRDGYTF
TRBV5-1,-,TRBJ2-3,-,TGCGCCAGCAGCTTACCCATACCAGGGGCAGATACGCAGTATTTT,CASSLPIPGADTQYF
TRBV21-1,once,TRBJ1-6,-,TGTGCCAGAAAGATCCCCCCGGGGGGACGGTATAATTCACCCCTCCACTTT,CARKIPPGGRYNSPLHF
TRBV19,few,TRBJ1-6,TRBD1,TGTGCCAGTAGTACGGGACAGGCCTATAATTCACCCCTCCACTTT,CASSTGQAYNSPLHF
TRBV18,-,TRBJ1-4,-,TGTGCCAGCTCACTAGGCGCGGGTTTCGTCGCAACTAATGAAAAACTGTTTTTT,CASSLGAGFVATNEKLFF
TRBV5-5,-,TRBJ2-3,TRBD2,TGTGCCAGCAGCTTGGGGGGACTAGCGGGGCGTTCTAATACGCAGTATTTT,CASSLGGLAGRSNTQYF
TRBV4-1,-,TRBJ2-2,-,TGCGCCAGCCAACAGGGATTCACCGGGGAGCTGTTTTTT,CASQQGFTGELFF
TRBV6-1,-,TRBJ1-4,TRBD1,TGTGCCAGCAGTGATGAGGGGGCGGCAAAACTGTTTTTT,CASSDEGAAKLFF
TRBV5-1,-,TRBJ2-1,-,TGCGCCAGCACGGGTGATGAGCAGTTCTTC,CASTGDEQFF
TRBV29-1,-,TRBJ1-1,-,TGCAGCGTTCACCCTGCGGGGCGGAGCACTGAAGCTTTCTTT,CSVHPAGRSTEAFF
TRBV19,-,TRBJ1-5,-,TGTGCCAGTAGTGGCGGGCGGGGGGATAGCAATCAGCCCCAGCATTTT,CASSGGRGDSNQPQHF
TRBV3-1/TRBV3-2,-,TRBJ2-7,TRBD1,TGTGCCAGCAGCCAAGTTTTTGGACAGGGGGGAAGGTCCTACGAGCAGTACTTC,CASSQVFGQGGRSYEQYF
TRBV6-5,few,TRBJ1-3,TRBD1,TGTGCCAGCAGATCGGACAGGGAAAGAAGAAACACCATATATTTT,CASRSDRERRNTIYF
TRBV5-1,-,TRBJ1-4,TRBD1,TGCGCCAGCAGCCCGGGACAGCGGGATGAAAAACTGTTTTTT,CASSPGQRDEKLFF
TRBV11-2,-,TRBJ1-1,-,TGTGCCAGCAGCTTTCCAGGGAAAGGGGCCACTGAAGCTTTCTTT,CASSFPGKGATEAFF
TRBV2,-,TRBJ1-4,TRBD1,TGTGCCAGCAGAGGACAGGGTTCTAATGAAAAACTGTTTTTT,CASRGQGSNEKLFF
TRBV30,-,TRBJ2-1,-,TGTGCCTGGACGAGCTCCTACAATGAGCAGTTCTTC,CAWTSSYNEQFF
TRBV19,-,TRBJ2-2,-,TGTGCCAGTAGGGGAGACTTCACCAAGGAGCTGTTTTTT,CASRGDFTKELFF
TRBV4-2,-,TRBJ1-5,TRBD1,TGTGCCAGCAGCCCACAAGTTGGCCAGGGGGCAAGCAATCAGCCCCAGCATTTT,CASSPQVGQGASNQPQHF
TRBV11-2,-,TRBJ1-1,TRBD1,TGTGCCAGCAGCCCGGGGACAGGGGGCTGGAGTGAAGCTTTCTTT,CASSPGTGGWSEAFF
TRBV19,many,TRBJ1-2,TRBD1,TGTGCCAGTAGTATCCCGGGACAGGGGCTGAGAGGCTACACCTTC,CASSIPGQGLRGYTF
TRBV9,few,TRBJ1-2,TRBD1,TGTGCCAGCAGCGTAGGCGGGGACAGGGGCCTTCGGGGGAACACCTTC,CASSVGGDRGLRGNTF
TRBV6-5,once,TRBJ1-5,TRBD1,TGTGCCACCGTGACAGGGGTGGGTCAGCCCCAGCATTTT,CATVTGVGQPQHF
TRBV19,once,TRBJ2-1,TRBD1,TGTGCCAGTAGGACCCGGGACAGGGGGCTAGAGAGCTCCTACAATGAGCAGTTCTTC,CASRTRDRGLESSYNEQFF
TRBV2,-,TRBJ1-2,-,TGTGCCAGCACCCTCAGGGGTAGTTACTATGGCTACACCTTC,CASTLRGSYYGYTF
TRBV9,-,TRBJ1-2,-,TGTGCCAGCAGCGCACAGGGTGCTGGCTACACCTTC,CASSAQGAGYTF
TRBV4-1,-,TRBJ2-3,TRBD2,TGCGCCAGCAGCCAAGTGACTAGCGGGTTCACGCAGTATTTT,CASSQVTSGFTQYF
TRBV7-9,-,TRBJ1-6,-,TGTGCCGGCAGAACCGAGGGGGATTCACCCCTCCACTTT,CAGRTEGDSPLHF
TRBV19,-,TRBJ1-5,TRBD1,TGTGCCAGTAGCTCGGACAGGCCTCATAGCAATCAGCCCCAGCATTTT,CASSSDRPHSNQPQHF
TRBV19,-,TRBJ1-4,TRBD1,TGTGCCAGTGGGACGGGACAGAGCCCAACTAATGAAAAACTGTTTTTT,CASGTGQSPTNEKLFF
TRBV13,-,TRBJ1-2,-,TGTGCCAGCAGCAGAACCGGGACAATCTCTGGCTACACCTTC,CASSRTGTISGYTF
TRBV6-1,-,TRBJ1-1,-,TGTGCCAGCGGTCGGGTGGCAACTGAAGCTTTCTTT,CASGRVATEAFF
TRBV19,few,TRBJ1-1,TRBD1,TGTGCCAGCCTTCGACAGGGGAAGAACACTGAAGCTTTCTTT,CASLRQGKNTEAFF
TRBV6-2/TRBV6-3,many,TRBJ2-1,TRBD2,TGTGCCAGCAGTTACTCGAGTCCTAGCGGAATATACAATGAGCAGTTCTTC,CASSYSSPSGIYNEQFF
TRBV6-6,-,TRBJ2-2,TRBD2,TGTGCCAGCAGGTCGGGGGGGCCGAACACCGGGGAGCTGTTTTTT,CASRSGGPNTGELFF
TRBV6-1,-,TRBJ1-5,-,TGTGCCAGCAGTGAGGGGTGGCAGGGTGGTCAGCCCCAGCATTTT,CASSEGWQGGQPQHF
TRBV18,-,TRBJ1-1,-,TGTGCCAGCTCACCGACCCGGGGGAGAGGGCCGAACACTGAAGCTTTCTTT,CASSPTRGRGPNTEAFF
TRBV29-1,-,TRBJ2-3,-,TGCAGCGAGGGAGGGGGAAGGGGCGGTGATACGCAGTATTTT,CSEGGGRGGDTQYF
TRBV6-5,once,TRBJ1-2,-,TGTGCCAGCACCCCGAACGCCGGGGTGTCCTATGGCTACACCTTC,CASTPNAGVSYGYTF